A selection of T cell receptor beta chains follows, all from one sample in a study of OX40 agonist ivuxolimab in advanced cancers. Assay used: immunoSEQ multiplex PCR; TCRdb lists only in-frame clones, some missing. The sample contains around 57,000 clones, under 90% of which appear only once. The source material was CD4+ or CD8+ T cells sorted from blood, sampled in a trial of the OX40 agonist ivuxolimab. All receptors derive from an adult with an advanced solid tumor such as melanoma, head and neck, liver or kidney cancer. Both conserved end residues are part of each CDR3. D genes are given only for firm matches. Clone size is shown for a subset of rows, as once, few, many or a class of expanded clone.

TRBV7-9,.,13,.,TRBJ1-1,TGTGCCAGCAGCACCGGACTGGTCCCTGAAGCTTTCTTT,CASSTGLVPEAFF
TRBV5-1,TRBD1,15,few,TRBJ1-1,TGCGCCAGCGGAACGACAGGGGGCGAGAACACTGAAGCTTTCTTT,CASGTTGGENTEAFF
TRBV5-6,.,17,.,TRBJ1-3,TGTGCCAGCACCAGAGGCTTAAGGGCCTACTCGGAGAACACCATATATTTT,CASTRGLRAYSENTIYF
TRBV6-5,TRBD1,14,.,TRBJ2-7,TGTGCCAGCAGTAATGCCGGGACAGGGGGCGAGCAGTACTTC,CASSNAGTGGEQYF
TRBV20-1,.,11,.,TRBJ2-1,TGCAGTGCTACCCGGGAGATTGAGCAGTTCTTC,CSATREIEQFF
TRBV9,.,15,.,TRBJ1-6,TGTGCCAGCAGCGTAGACAGGGCGGATAATTCACCCCTCCACTTT,CASSVDRADNSPLHF
TRBV6-5,.,14,.,TRBJ2-5,TGTGCCAGCAGCGGGAGCCATGGCCAAGAGACCCAGTACTTC,CASSGSHGQETQYF
TRBV18,.,12,.,TRBJ2-3,TGTGCCAGCTCACCTTTACCCGATACGCAGTATTTT,CASSPLPDTQYF
TRBV19,.,14,.,TRBJ2-2,TGTGCCAGTAGCTTGGGACCAAACACCGGGGAGCTGTTTTTT,CASSLGPNTGELFF
TRBV6-1,.,15,.,TRBJ2-5,TGTGCCAGCAGTGCTGGCGTCGGGACAAATGTGGAGCAGTACTTC,CASSAGVGTNVEQYF
TRBV5-1,.,14,.,TRBJ1-4,TGCGCCAGCAGCTTGGAAGGGGCACGCGAAAAACTGTTTTTT,CASSLEGAREKLFF
TRBV27,TRBD2,17,.,TRBJ2-6,TGTGCCAGCAAATACCTACTGGGGGGGACTGGGGCCAACGTCCTGACTTTC,CASKYLLGGTGANVLTF
TRBV10-2,.,13,few,TRBJ1-5,TGCGCCAGCAGAATGGACGGCAATCAGCCCCAGCATTTT,CASRMDGNQPQHF
TRBV7-2,.,13,.,TRBJ2-1,TGTGCCAGCAGCTCCCCCAACCGGCATGAGCAGTTCTTC,CASSSPNRHEQFF
TRBV7-2,.,14,.,TRBJ1-2,TGTGCCAGCAGCTTACGAATCCAGGGTTATGGCTACACCTTC,CASSLRIQGYGYTF
TRBV27,.,17,.,TRBJ2-7,TGTGCCAGCAGTTTATCGAAGAGGGACATCCGCTCCTACGAGCAGTACTTC,CASSLSKRDIRSYEQYF
TRBV27,.,13,.,TRBJ2-3,TGTGCCAGCAGGTACCGGGTTAGAGGTACGCAGTATTTT,CASRYRVRGTQYF
TRBV6-5,.,13,.,TRBJ1-3,TGTGCCAGCAGAAGGACCCTTGGAAACACCATATATTTT,CASRRTLGNTIYF
TRBV5-1,TRBD2,21,once,TRBJ2-5,TGCGCCAGCAGCTTGGCCCCGAAAGGACTAGCGGGAGGGCCGTTTCAAGAGACCCAGTACTTC,CASSLAPKGLAGGPFQETQYF
TRBV23-1,.,13,.,TRBJ2-5,TGCGCCAGCAGTCCGGCAGGGTCAGAGACCCAGTACTTC,CASSPAGSETQYF
TRBV5-1,TRBD2,15,.,TRBJ2-7,TGCGCCAGCAAGCCGGGACTAGCGGATTTCTACGAGCAGTACTTC,CASKPGLADFYEQYF
TRBV6-1,.,14,.,TRBJ2-4,TGTGCCAGCAGGAACAGGGTCACCAAAAACATTCAGTACTTC,CASRNRVTKNIQYF
TRBV18,.,15,.,TRBJ1-1,TGTGCCAGCTCACCATTAAGGGCGTCGGACACTGAAGCTTTCTTT,CASSPLRASDTEAFF
TRBV28,TRBD1,14,.,TRBJ1-1,TGTGCCACCAACGGCGGGACAGGGAAAACTGAAGCTTTCTTT,CATNGGTGKTEAFF
TRBV5-1,.,14,.,TRBJ2-3,TGCGCCAGCAGCTTGGGGGACAGCGGGGATACGCAGTATTTT,CASSLGDSGDTQYF
TRBV4-1,.,18,.,TRBJ1-5,TGCGCCAGCAGCCAAGATTTCGCGGTAGCGGCGGGCAATCAGCCCCAGCATTTT,CASSQDFAVAAGNQPQHF
TRBV29-1,TRBD1,14,.,TRBJ2-5,TGCAGCGTACTCGGAGGAGGACAGGGGGAGACCCAGTACTTC,CSVLGGGQGETQYF
TRBV5-6,.,12,.,TRBJ1-3,TGTGCCAGCAGCTTGGTAGGAAACACCATATATTTT,CASSLVGNTIYF
TRBV7-7,TRBD1,14,once,TRBJ2-7,TGTGCCAGCAGCCCCCGGGACAGGGTCTACGAGCAGTACTTC,CASSPRDRVYEQYF
TRBV18,.,15,.,TRBJ2-5,TGTGCCAGCTCACGTTCCCCGGGGACCCAAGAGACCCAGTACTTC,CASSRSPGTQETQYF
TRBV4-1,.,14,.,TRBJ1-1,TGCGCCAGCAGCTCGTACGGAAGCGGCACTGAAGCTTTCTTT,CASSSYGSGTEAFF
TRBV25-1,.,16,.,TRBJ2-5,TGTGCCAGCAGTGAATCGGGGCGGGGCCTGCAAGAGACCCAGTACTTC,CASSESGRGLQETQYF
TRBV5-1,TRBD2,15,.,TRBJ2-3,TGCGCCAGCGGTGCCGGGACTATCGACACAGATACGCAGTATTTT,CASGAGTIDTDTQYF
TRBV27,.,12,.,TRBJ2-7,TGTGCCAGCAGGGGAAGCTCCTACGAGCAGTACTTC,CASRGSSYEQYF
TRBV27,.,14,once,TRBJ1-5,TGTGCCAGCAGTTTAAAGGGTATAGCTCAGCCCCAGCATTTT,CASSLKGIAQPQHF
TRBV18,.,15,.,TRBJ2-1,TGTGCCAGCTCACCGGGGCCAAACTCCTACAATGAGCAGTTCTTC,CASSPGPNSYNEQFF
TRBV7-8,.,16,.,TRBJ2-3,TGTGCCAGCAGCCGGGGGTGGGTGGGAGATGAGGATACGCAGTATTTT,CASSRGWVGDEDTQYF
TRBV7-8,TRBD2,17,.,TRBJ2-3,TGTGCCAGCAGCATGGGACTAGCGGGAAAGAGGCAAGATACGCAGTATTTT,CASSMGLAGKRQDTQYF
TRBV6-4,TRBD1,14,.,TRBJ1-1,TGTGCCAGCAGATCGACAGGGGAGGGCACTGAAGCTTTCTTT,CASRSTGEGTEAFF
TRBV10-1,.,13,few,TRBJ2-2,TGCGCCAGCAGTGCTCAATACACCGGGGAGCTGTTTTTT,CASSAQYTGELFF
TRBV5-4,TRBD1,15,few,TRBJ2-3,TGTGCCAGCAGACCCGGGACAGTGGTCACAGATACGCAGTATTTT,CASRPGTVVTDTQYF
TRBV2,TRBD1,14,.,TRBJ2-3,TGTGCCAGCAGGAGGACAGGGGGCACAGATACGCAGTATTTT,CASRRTGGTDTQYF
TRBV19,TRBD1,14,.,TRBJ2-3,TGTGCCAGTAGTAAGACAGGGTTTGTAGATACGCAGTATTTT,CASSKTGFVDTQYF
TRBV21-1,.,15,.,TRBJ2-7,TGTGCCAGCAGCACCGCGCTCAGTGGCACCTACGAGCAGTACTTC,CASSTALSGTYEQYF
TRBV30,.,14,.,TRBJ2-2,TGTGCCTGGAGGACCTACGGGAACACCGGGGAGCTGTTTTTT,CAWRTYGNTGELFF
TRBV18,.,13,.,TRBJ1-2,TGTGCCAGCTCACCAACGGGAGGGATTGGCTACACCTTC,CASSPTGGIGYTF
TRBV28,TRBD2,15,.,TRBJ2-5,TGTGCCAGCAGTGAGACTAGCGGAGACCAAGAGACCCAGTACTTC,CASSETSGDQETQYF
TRBV11-2,TRBD2,16,once,TRBJ2-3,TGTGCCAGCAGCTTGAATCGCGGGAGGGCGCAAGATACGCAGTATTTT,CASSLNRGRAQDTQYF
TRBV30,.,12,once,TRBJ1-5,TGTGCCTGGAGACAGGGCAGACAGCCCCAGCATTTT,CAWRQGRQPQHF
TRBV7-9,TRBD1,15,once,TRBJ2-5,TGTGCCAGCAGCTTGACAGGGGGCGGCTTGGTGACCCAGTACTTC,CASSLTGGGLVTQYF
TRBV21-1,.,23,.,TRBJ1-3,TGTGCCAGCAGCAATCCACGGCCCTCCCGGGACAGCTCCCCTTTGAGCTCTGGAAACACCATATATTTT,CASSNPRPSRDSSPLSSGNTIYF
TRBV10-3,.,15,.,TRBJ2-2,TGTGCCATCAGTGAGTTCGAACCGAACACCGGGGAGCTGTTTTTT,CAISEFEPNTGELFF
TRBV2,.,16,.,TRBJ2-2,TGTGCCAGCAGTGAAGAGGTCCCCCGGGCGGGCGGGGAGCTGTTTTTT,CASSEEVPRAGGELFF
TRBV5-4,TRBD2,15,.,TRBJ2-3,TGTGCCAGCAGCTTGGATAGCGGGAATACAGATACGCAGTATTTT,CASSLDSGNTDTQYF